The rows below give T cell receptor beta chains drawn from one sample of a study of cytomegalovirus exposure and HLA in healthy donors. Libraries were prepared by immunoSEQ multiplex PCR; TCRdb keeps only in-frame clonotypes and omits some of them. The sample lists 150,000 to 200,000 clones, about 80% occurring once. Specimen: PBMCs. These receptors all come from a woman aged 25 to 39 in good health and CMV-seropositive. CDR3s include the opening cysteine and the closing phenylalanine or tryptophan.

v_call cdr3_aa
TRBV5-1 CASRKTGTGEETQYF
TRBV5-1 CASSLQGVGETQYF
TRBV28 CASSLFPRTSGNTGELFF
TRBV5-1 CASSPGGDTEAFF
TRBV9 CASSAGGWNTEAFF
TRBV4-2 CASSQDKTSGYEQYF
TRBV11-3 CASSFRGTKTKNIQYF
TRBV28 CASSLGTDTEAFF
TRBV27 CASSFRRDRGLRGEQYF
TRBV7-9 CASSKTGNQNIQYF
TRBV11-1 CASSLPAGDTGELFF
TRBV27 CASSFERLAGAEQFF
TRBV28 CASSFSGTGGRNTEAFF
TRBV5-1 CASSPGTYYEQYF
TRBV19 CASSILTSNEQFF
TRBV11-3 CASSLEGREYNEQFF
TRBV5-6 CASSLESVSPLHF
TRBV2 CASRTGNQPQHF
TRBV5-1 CASSQRTGTEAFF
TRBV7-9 CSSRVAGQRDTEAFF
TRBV5-1 CASSLGLAGNAETQYF
TRBV28 CASREEDEKLFF
TRBV18 CASSPTPAGETEAFF
TRBV6-1 CASSVQLNTEAFF
TRBV5-6 CASSLGPQREVWNEQFF
TRBV28 CASSSTFHYNEQFF
TRBV2 CASSEARVDNEQFF
TRBV5-5 CASSLGGAGYTF
TRBV28 CASSTITGTSGRNEQFF
TRBV2 CASRTGEGETQYF
TRBV2 CASTRGGTGELFF
TRBV5-1 CASSFSLAGGNREQYF
TRBV28 CASTPQGWDGYTF
TRBV28 CASAPGGQETQYF
TRBV7-3 CASSLIIKDAVPPQPQHF